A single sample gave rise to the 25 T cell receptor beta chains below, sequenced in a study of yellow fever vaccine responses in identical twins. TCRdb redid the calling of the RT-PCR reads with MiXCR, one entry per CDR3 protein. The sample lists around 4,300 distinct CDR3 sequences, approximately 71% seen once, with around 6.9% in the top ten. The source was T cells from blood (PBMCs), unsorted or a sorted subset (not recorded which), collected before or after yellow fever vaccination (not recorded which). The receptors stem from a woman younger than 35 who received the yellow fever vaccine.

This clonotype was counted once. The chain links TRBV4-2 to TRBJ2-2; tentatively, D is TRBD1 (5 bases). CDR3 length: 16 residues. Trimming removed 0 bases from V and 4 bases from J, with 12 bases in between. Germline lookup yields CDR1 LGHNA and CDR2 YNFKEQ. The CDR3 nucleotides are TGTGCCAGCAGCCAAGAAGACAGCTTACGCACCGGGGAGCTGTTTTTT. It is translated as CASSQEDSLRTGELFF.

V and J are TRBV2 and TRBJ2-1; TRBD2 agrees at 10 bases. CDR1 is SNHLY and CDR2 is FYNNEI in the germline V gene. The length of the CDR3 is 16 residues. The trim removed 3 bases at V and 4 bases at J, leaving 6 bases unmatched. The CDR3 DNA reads TGTGCCAGCAGTGATTTACTAGCGGGAAAGTACAATGAGCAGTTCTTC. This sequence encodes CASSDLLAGKYNEQFF.

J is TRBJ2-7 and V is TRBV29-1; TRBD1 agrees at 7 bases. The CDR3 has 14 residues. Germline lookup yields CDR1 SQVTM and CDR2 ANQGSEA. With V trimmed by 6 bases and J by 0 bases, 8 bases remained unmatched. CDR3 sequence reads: CSVRDSTTSYEQYF. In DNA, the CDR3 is TGCAGCGTCCGGGACAGTACGACCTCCTACGAGCAGTACTTC.

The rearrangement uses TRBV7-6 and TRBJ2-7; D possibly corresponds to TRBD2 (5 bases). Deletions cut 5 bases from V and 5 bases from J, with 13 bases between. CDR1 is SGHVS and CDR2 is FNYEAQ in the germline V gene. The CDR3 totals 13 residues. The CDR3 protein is CASSRSGFNEQYF. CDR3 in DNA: TGTGCCAGCAGCCGGTCGGGGTTCAACGAGCAGTACTTC.

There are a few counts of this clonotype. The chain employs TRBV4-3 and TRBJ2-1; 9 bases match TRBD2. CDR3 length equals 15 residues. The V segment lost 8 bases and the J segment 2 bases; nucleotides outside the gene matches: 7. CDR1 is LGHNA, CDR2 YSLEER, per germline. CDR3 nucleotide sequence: TGCGCCAGCGCACCGGGACTAGCTCCCTACAATGAGCAGTTCTTC. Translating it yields CASAPGLAPYNEQFF.

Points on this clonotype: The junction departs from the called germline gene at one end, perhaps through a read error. The CDR3 region is CASTPGLAVVYEQYF. As DNA, the CDR3 is TGTGCTAGCACCCCAGGACTAGCGGTCGTCTACGAGCAGTACTTC. The chain joins TRBV7-7 to TRBJ2-7; TRBD2 aligns across 10 bases. CDR1 and CDR2 from the germline V gene are SSHAT and FNYEAQ (reference sequence). CDR3 length equals 15 residues.

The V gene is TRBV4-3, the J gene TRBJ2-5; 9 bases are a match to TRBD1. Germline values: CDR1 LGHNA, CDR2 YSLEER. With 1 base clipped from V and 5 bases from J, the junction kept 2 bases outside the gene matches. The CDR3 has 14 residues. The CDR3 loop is CASSQGTGDETQYF. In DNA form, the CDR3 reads TGCGCCAGCAGCCAAGGGACAGGGGACGAGACCCAGTACTTC.

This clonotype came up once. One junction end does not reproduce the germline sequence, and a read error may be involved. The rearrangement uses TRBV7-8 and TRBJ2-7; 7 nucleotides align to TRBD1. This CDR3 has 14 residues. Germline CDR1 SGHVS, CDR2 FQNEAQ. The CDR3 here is CASSPTGASYEQYF. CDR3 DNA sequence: TGTGCCAGCAGCCCCACAGGGGCCTCCTATGAGCAGTACTTC.

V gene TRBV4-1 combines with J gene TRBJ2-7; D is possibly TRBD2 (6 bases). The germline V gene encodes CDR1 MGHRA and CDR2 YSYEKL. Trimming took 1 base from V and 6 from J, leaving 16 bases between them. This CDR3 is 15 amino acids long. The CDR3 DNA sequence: TGCGCCAGCAGCCAAGTGTGGCCGTCGGGGGTCGAGCAGTACTTC. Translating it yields CASSQVWPSGVEQYF.

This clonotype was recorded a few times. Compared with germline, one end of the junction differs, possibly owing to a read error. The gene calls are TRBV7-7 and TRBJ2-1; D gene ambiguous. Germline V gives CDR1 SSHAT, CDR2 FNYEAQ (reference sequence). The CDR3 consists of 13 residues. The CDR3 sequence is CASSFTKGSEQFF. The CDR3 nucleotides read TGTGCTAGCAGCTTTACCAAGGGCAGTGAGCAGTTCTTC.

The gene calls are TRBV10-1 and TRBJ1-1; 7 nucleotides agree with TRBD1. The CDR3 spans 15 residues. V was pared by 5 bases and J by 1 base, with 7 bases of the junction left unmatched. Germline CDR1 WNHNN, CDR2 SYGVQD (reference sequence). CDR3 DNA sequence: TGCGCCAGCAGTTGTCCCGGGACAGCGAACACTGAAGCTTTCTTT. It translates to CASSCPGTANTEAFF.

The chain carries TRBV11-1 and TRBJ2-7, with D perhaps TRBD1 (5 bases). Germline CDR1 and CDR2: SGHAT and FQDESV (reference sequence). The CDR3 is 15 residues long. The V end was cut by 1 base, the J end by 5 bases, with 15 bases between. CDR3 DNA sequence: TGTGCCAGCAGCTTAGTATTTCAGGGCGGACACGAGCAGTACTTC. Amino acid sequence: CASSLVFQGGHEQYF.

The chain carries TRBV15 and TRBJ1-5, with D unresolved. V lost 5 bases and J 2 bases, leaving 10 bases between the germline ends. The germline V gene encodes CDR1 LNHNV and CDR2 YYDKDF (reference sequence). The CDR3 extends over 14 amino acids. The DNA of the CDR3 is TGTGCCACCAGCGCCCTGGTGGGCAATCAGCCCCAGCATTTT. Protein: CATSALVGNQPQHF.

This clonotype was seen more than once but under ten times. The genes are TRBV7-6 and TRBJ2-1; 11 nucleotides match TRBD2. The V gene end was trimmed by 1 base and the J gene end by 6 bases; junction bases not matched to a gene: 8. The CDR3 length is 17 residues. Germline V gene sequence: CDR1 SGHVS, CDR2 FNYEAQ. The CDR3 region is CASSLEIGTSGSNEQFF. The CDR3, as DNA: TGTGCCAGCAGCTTAGAGATCGGGACTAGCGGCAGCAATGAGCAGTTCTTC.

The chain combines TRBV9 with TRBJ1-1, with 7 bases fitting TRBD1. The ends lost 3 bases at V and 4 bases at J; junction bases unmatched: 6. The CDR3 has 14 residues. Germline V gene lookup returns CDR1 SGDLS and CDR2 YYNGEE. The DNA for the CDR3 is TGTGCCAGCAGCGGGAAACAGGGGACCACTGAAGCTTTCTTT. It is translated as CASSGKQGTTEAFF.

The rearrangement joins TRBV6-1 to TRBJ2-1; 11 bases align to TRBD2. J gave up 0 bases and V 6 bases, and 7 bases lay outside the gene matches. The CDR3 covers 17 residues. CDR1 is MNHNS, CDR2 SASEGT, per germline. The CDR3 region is CASSPGTSGISYNEQFF. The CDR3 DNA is TGTGCCAGCAGCCCTGGGACTAGCGGAATCTCCTACAATGAGCAGTTCTTC.

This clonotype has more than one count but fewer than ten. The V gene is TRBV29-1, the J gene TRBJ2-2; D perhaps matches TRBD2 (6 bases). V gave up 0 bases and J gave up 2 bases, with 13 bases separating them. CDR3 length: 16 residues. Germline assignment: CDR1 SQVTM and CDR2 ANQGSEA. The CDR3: CSVEDRRTTNTGELFF. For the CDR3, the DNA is TGCAGCGTTGAAGATAGGAGGACTACAAACACCGGGGAGCTGTTTTTT.

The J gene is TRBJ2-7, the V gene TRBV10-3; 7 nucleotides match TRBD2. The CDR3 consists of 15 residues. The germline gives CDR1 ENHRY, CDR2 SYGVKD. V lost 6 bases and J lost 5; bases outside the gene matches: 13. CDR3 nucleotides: TGTGCCATCAGGGGCAGGGAGGGTTTGTTTGACGAGCAGTACTTC. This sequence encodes CAIRGREGLFDEQYF.

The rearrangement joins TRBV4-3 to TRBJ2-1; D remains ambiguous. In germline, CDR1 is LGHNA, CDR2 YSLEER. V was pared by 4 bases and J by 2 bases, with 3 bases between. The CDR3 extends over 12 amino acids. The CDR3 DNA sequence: TGCGCCAGCAGCCCAGCCTACAATGAGCAGTTCTTC. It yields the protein CASSPAYNEQFF.

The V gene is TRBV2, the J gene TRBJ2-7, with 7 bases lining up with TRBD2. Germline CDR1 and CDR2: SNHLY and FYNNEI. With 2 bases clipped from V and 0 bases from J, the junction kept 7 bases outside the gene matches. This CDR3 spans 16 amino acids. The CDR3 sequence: CASSERLASGSYEQYF. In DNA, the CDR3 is TGTGCCAGCAGTGAAAGACTAGCTAGCGGCTCCTACGAGCAGTACTTC. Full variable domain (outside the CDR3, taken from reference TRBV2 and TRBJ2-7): EPEVTQTPSHQVTQMGQEVILRCVPISNHLYFYWYRQILGQKVEFLVSFYNNEISEKSEIFDDQFSVERPDGSNFTLKIRSTKLEDSAMYFCASSERLASGSYEQYFGPGTRLTVT.

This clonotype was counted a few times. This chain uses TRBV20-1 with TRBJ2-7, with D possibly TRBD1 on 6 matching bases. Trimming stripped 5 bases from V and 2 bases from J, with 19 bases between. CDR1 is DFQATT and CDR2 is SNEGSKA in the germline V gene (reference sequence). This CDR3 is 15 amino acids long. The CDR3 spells CSARPLWTDTYEQYF. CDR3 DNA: TGCAGTGCTCGCCCTCTCTGGACAGATACCTACGAGCAGTACTTC.

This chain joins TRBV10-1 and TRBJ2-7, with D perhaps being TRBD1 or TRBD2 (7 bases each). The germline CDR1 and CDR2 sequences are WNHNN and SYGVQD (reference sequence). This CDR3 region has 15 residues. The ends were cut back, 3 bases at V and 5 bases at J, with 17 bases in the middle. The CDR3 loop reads CASSEKAGGENEQYF. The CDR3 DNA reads TGCGCCAGCAGTGAAAAGGCAGGGGGGGAAAACGAGCAGTACTTC.

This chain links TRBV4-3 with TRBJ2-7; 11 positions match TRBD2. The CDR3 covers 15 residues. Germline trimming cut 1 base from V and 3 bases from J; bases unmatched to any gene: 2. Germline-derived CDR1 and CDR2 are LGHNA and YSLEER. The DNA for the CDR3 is TGCGCCAGCAGCCAAGGACTAGCGGGAAACTACGAGCAGTACTTC. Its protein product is CASSQGLAGNYEQYF.

The CDR3 bases are TGTGCCACCAGGGAGGGTACCCCCAATCAGCCCCAGCATTTT. Protein product: CATREGTPNQPQHF. J is TRBJ1-5 and V is TRBV15; D is ambiguous. Germline CDR1 LNHNV, CDR2 YYDKDF (reference sequence). The CDR3 extends over 14 amino acids. V was pared by 6 bases and J by 3 bases, with 12 bases between.

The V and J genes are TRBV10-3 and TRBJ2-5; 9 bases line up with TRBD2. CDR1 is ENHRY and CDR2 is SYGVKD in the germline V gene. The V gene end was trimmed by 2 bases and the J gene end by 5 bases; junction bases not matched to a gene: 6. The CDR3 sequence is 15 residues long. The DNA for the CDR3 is TGTGCCATCAGTGAGGAGCGGGAGGATTATGAGACCCAGTACTTC. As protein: CAISEEREDYETQYF.